The entry below gives a single T cell receptor (beta chain) sequence along with its context. The CDR3 is 17 amino acids. The V and J ends lost 0 bases and 4 bases, in that order; junction bases with no gene match: 7. Germline assignment: CDR1 LGHNA and CDR2 YSLEER. The data originate from a study of Tregs in tolerant kidney transplant recipients. Sequencing was performed with immunoSEQ multiplex PCR; in TCRdb, only in-frame clones are kept and a portion is missing. The table lists approximately 75,000 clones, 80% to 95% of them singletons, with around 0.32% in the top ten. The chain carries TRBV4-3 and TRBJ2-7; 12 bases align to TRBD2. This clonotype originated in a human donor who received a combined kidney and bone marrow transplant. The sequenced sample was Tregs from blood, obtained before the transplant. The DNA of the CDR3 is TGCGCCAGCAGCCAAGATTGGGCTAGCGGGAGGGGATACGAGCAGTACTTC. It yields the protein CASSQDWASGRGYEQYF.